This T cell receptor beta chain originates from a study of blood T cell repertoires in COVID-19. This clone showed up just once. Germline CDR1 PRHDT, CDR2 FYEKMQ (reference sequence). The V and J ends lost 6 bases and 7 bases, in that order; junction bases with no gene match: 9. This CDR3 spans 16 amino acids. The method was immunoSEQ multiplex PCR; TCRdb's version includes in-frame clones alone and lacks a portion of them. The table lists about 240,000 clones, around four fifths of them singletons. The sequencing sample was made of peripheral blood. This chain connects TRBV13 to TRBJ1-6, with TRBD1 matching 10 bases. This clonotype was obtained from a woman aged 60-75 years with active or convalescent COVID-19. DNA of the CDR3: TGTGCCAGCAGGAGAGGGACAGGGGTTCTCAATTCACCCCTCCACTTT. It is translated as CASRRGTGVLNSPLHF.